These T cell receptor beta chains were read from a single sample in a study of CD8+ T cells in alopecia areata. Using immunoSEQ multiplex PCR, the repertoire was profiled, and TCRdb retains in-frame clones only, with some absent. Here the sample spans 140,000 to 150,000 clones, around 47% being singletons. The sequenced sample was CD4+ T cells sorted from blood. All receptors come from a human donor with alopecia areata. CDR3s leave out the opening cysteine and the closing phenylalanine or tryptophan. Each record gives: V gene, J gene, CDR3 protein.

v_gene: TRBV23-1
j_gene: TRBJ2-7
CDR3aa: ASSQSGPHEQY

v_gene: TRBV2
j_gene: TRBJ2-2
CDR3aa: ASNAVEANTGELF

v_gene: TRBV18
j_gene: TRBJ2-5
CDR3aa: ASSPGTQGTGAQY

v_gene: TRBV4-1
j_gene: TRBJ1-1
CDR3aa: ASSQEGNLASEAF

v_gene: TRBV7-3
j_gene: TRBJ2-1
CDR3aa: ASSPSEGLQF

v_gene: TRBV5-6
j_gene: TRBJ2-6
CDR3aa: ASSTGTGGLT

v_gene: TRBV5-1
j_gene: TRBJ2-1
CDR3aa: ASSIRDRGSNEQF

v_gene: TRBV28
j_gene: TRBJ2-1
CDR3aa: ASSLRYNEQF

v_gene: TRBV5-1
j_gene: TRBJ2-1
CDR3aa: ASSLGLAGGLEQF

v_gene: TRBV5-6
j_gene: TRBJ2-3
CDR3aa: ASSFLAGDVSDTQY

v_gene: TRBV28
j_gene: TRBJ2-7
CDR3aa: ASSSPDAYEQY

v_gene: TRBV9
j_gene: TRBJ1-2
CDR3aa: ASSEGQGTLYGYT

v_gene: TRBV29-1
j_gene: TRBJ2-7
CDR3aa: SVEMTGKMYEQY

v_gene: TRBV25-1
j_gene: TRBJ1-1
CDR3aa: ASSDWGAGGNTEAF

v_gene: TRBV5-1
j_gene: TRBJ2-5
CDR3aa: ASSRQGGETQY

v_gene: TRBV28
j_gene: TRBJ2-6
CDR3aa: ASSPGGGPNVLT